Described below is a single T cell receptor (beta chain) sequence and its context. In the original analysis: From reference gene primer amplification, estimates of nucleated cell counts were derived. Some clones are missing from TCRdb's copy, which holds only in-frame ones; the method was immunoSEQ multiplex PCR. Clonal size and the V and J genes are those of that table, whereas D and trimming came from the DNA. The sample has about 220,000 clones; more than 65% are singletons. This CDR3 contains 17 residues. Germline CDR1 is KGHSH and CDR2 is LQKENI. Trimming shortened V by 6 bases and J by 1 base, and 19 bases separated the two germline ends. The entry originates in a study of blood T cell repertoires in COVID-19. As for the study in general: COVID-19 samples, acute and convalescent, were from the United States, Italy and Spain.

J is TRBJ2-1 and V is TRBV18; tentative D call: TRBD2 (9 bases). The sequenced sample consisted of peripheral blood. The receptor was isolated from a man aged 50-59 years with active or convalescent COVID-19. This CDR3 is CASSQRGDRQSYNEQFF. Here the CDR3 DNA reads TGTGCCAGCTCTCAGCGGGGGGACAGGCAATCCTACAATGAGCAGTTCTTC.